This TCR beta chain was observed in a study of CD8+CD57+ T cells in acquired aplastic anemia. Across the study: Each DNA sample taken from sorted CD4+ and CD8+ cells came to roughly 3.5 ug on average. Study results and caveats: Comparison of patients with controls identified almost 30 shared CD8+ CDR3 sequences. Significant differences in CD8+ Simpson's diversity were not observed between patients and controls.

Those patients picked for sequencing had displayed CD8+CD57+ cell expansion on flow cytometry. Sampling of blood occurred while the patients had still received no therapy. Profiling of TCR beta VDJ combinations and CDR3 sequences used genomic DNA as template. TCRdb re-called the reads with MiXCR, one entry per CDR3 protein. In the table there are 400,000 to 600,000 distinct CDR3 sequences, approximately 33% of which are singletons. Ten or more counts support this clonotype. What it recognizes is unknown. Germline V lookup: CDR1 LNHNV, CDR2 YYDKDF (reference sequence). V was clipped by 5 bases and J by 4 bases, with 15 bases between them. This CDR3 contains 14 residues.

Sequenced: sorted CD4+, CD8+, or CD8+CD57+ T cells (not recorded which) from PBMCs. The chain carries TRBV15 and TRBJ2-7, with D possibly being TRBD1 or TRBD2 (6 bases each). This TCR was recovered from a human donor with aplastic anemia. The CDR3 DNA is TGTGCCACCAGCCCCGGGGGCTCAACGTACGAGCAGTACTTC. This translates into CATSPGGSTYEQYF.